Sequencing of this TCR beta chain was carried out in a study of blood T cell repertoires in COVID-19 (TCRdb year 2020). General notes on the study: Samples covering the acute and convalescent phases of COVID-19 were provided by collaborators in the United States, Italy and Spain. The material from the prospective study consisted of cDNA or gDNA derived from T cells, B-cell-depleted T cells, or PBMCs. Subjects who had been exposed to COVID-19, were actively infected with it, or had recovered from it provided the deeply sampled blood TCRbeta repertoires that made up the dataset. A freely available public database, intended as a resource for researchers studying the immune response to SARS-CoV-2, is where the repertoires were released. Samples came from the ongoing ImmuneRACE study (first 160 participants) plus 1,254 subjects from 6 global collaborators. The sample metadata nearly always contained a de-identified subject ID, COVID-19 status, age in years and sex. Where available, HLA class I and class II types were taken from metadata supplied by the sample provider and were not determined by assay-based typing.

The immunoSEQ Assay, a bias-controlled multiplex PCR, was used to amplify TCRbeta CDR3 regions from genomic DNA. The authors' analysis ran thus. Within the assay, amplification of reference gene primers was used to estimate how many nucleated cells each sample contained. To quantify the absolute abundance of each unique TCRbeta CDR3 rearrangement, sequence reads were collapsed and filtered. For each sample, productive Simpson clonality was calculated as the square root of Simpson's diversity index across productive rearrangements. TCRdb mirrors the immuneACCESS table, restricted to in-frame sequences. Some clones are absent from its copies; in checked studies, under half trace to an unresolved V gene, and the reason for the others is unknown. V and J calls and clone size are given by that table; D and trimming were obtained from the DNA. The sample yields roughly 250,000 clones; roughly 84% were counted once. Together, the top ten hold 0.85% to 1% of the sample.

In Seattle, one collaborating source enrolled patients while the infection was active and tracked those patients longitudinally over the course of disease. The collaborating institutions used their own protocols to collect whole blood in K2EDTA tubes. For TCRbeta analysis, collaborator samples were shipped as frozen whole blood, as isolated PBMCs, or as DNA extracted from either sample type. The V end loses 5 bases and the J end loses 4 bases, and a stretch of 15 bases separates them. The CDR3 runs 15 amino acids, cysteine and phenylalanine included. The sequence is cut down to CDR3 DNA, 45 bases in frame from base 1. Via the germline V gene (reference sequence), CDR1 is LNHDA and CDR2 SQIVND. A remark on this clone: Its antigen target is currently unknown. No qualities accompany the bases; no much larger clone lies one base away.

The paper as a whole reports these results and caveats: How much clinical and demographic metadata was included differed by source and by participant, and the metadata was provided uncurated.

The sequence was obtained from a human donor with COVID-19, enrolled during active disease. The donor label of this sample is uncertain. Sequenced sample: peripheral blood. The sequence links TRBV19 to TRBJ1-5; the D gene remains uncertain. The CDR3 is CASSPPDSRNQPQHF. In nucleotide form, the sequence is TGTGCCAGTAGTCCCCCGGACTCAAGGAATCAGCCCCAGCATTTT.